This T cell receptor (beta chain) derives from a study of cytomegalovirus exposure and HLA in healthy donors. Germline CDR1 SEHNR, CDR2 FQNEAQ (reference sequence). V was shortened by 5 bases and J by 6 bases, with 10 bases between the two germline ends. CDR3 size: 12 residues. General study results and limits: TCR beta chains numbering 164 were designated cytomegalovirus-associated. Rare sequences made up most TCRs, while some public TCRs were found in many donors.

Produced via immunoSEQ multiplex PCR; TCRdb's table is partial and in-frame only. The sample holds more than 45,000 clones; 75% to 90% are singletons and the top ten take over 12%. Separate from the 666-subject first cohort, the approximately 120-subject validation cohort was the one that the donors belonged to. Concerning this clone itself: The antigen is undetermined.

The TCR sequence derives from a woman between 18 and 30 years old in good health and CMV-seronegative. The sequenced sample was PBMCs. The chain couples TRBV7-9 to TRBJ1-2; perhaps TRBD1 as D (6 bases). The CDR3, as DNA: TGTGCCAGCAGCCTTAACAGGGATGGCTACACCTTC. It is translated as CASSLNRDGYTF.